This TCR beta chain was retrieved from a study of blood T cell repertoires in COVID-19 (dated by TCRdb to 2018 to 2020). With regard to the full study: Samples covering the acute and convalescent phases of COVID-19 were provided by collaborators in the United States, Italy and Spain. The material from the prospective study consisted of cDNA or gDNA derived from T cells, B-cell-depleted T cells, or PBMCs. Subjects who had been exposed to COVID-19, were actively infected with it, or had recovered from it provided the deeply sampled blood TCRbeta repertoires that made up the dataset. The repertoires were released in a freely available public database intended as a resource for research on the immune response to SARS-CoV-2. The samples were drawn from the first 160 participants of the ongoing ImmuneRACE study and from 950 to 1,500 subjects provided by 6 global collaborators. Sample metadata almost always included a de-identified subject ID, COVID-19 status, age in years and sex. Where available, HLA class I and class II types were taken from metadata supplied by the sample provider and were not determined by assay-based typing. The study at large found these results: How much clinical and demographic metadata was included differed by source and by participant, and the metadata was provided uncurated.

The collaborating institutions used their own protocols to collect whole blood in K2EDTA tubes. For TCRbeta analysis, collaborator samples were shipped as frozen whole blood, as isolated PBMCs, or as DNA extracted from either sample type. In the case of this clone: Its antigen target is currently unknown. No clone much larger than this one lies a single base away; base qualities are absent.

TCRbeta CDR3 regions were amplified from genomic DNA using the immunoSEQ Assay, a bias-controlled multiplex PCR. As for the authors' bioinformatics: The number of nucleated cells in each sample was estimated by amplification of reference gene primers within the assay. To quantify the absolute abundance of each unique TCRbeta CDR3 rearrangement, sequence reads were collapsed and filtered. For each sample, productive Simpson clonality was calculated by taking the square root of Simpson's diversity index across productive rearrangements. Entries here come from immuneACCESS through TCRdb and include only in-frame sequences with V and J called. Some clones fail to appear in such tables; in the studies checked, an unresolved V gene covers under half of the shortfall, and the cause of the remainder is unknown. The DNA was the basis for D and trimming; V, J and clone size are from that table. The table for this sample lists some 140,000 clones; 65% to 80% of them were counted only once. Around 14% of the sample rests with the top ten.

Including the terminal cysteine and phenylalanine, the CDR3 comprises 15 residues. The CDR3 DNA has 45 bases and is translated from base 1. The germline V gene sets CDR1 to LGHNA and CDR2 to YSLEER. After removal of 5 bases from V and 9 bases from J, the junction retains 5 bases not matched to a gene. This TCR was sampled from a man older than 75 with acute or convalescent COVID-19. Sequenced sample: peripheral blood. The chain was built from TRBV4-3 and TRBJ2-1, with 15 junctional bases fitting TRBD2. The CDR3 protein is CASSRTSGGATEQFF. The DNA is as follows: TGCGCCAGCAGCAGGACTAGCGGGGGGGCCACTGAGCAGTTCTTC.